This T cell receptor (beta chain) came from a study of blood T cell repertoires in COVID-19. CDR1 and CDR2 from the germline V gene are SGHAT and FQNNGV. The CDR3 length is 15 residues. The V end lost 5 bases, the J end lost 0 bases, and 8 bases lay between the germline ends. Recruitment covered some 25 US areas and drew participants whose ages spanned roughly 18 to 100 years. Resolution of symptoms, clearance, or two negative PCRs was present in recovered Cohort 3 donors. Original methodology: Amplified reference gene primers provided the basis for estimating nucleated cell counts. Sequencing was performed with immunoSEQ multiplex PCR; in TCRdb, only in-frame clones are kept and a portion is missing. V and J calls and clone size come straight from that table; D and trimming were deduced from the DNA. The table includes more than 60,000 clones, around 89% detected once.

Sequencing was done on a sample of PBMCs or T cells enriched from blood (not recorded which). The clonotype was recovered from a woman aged 40 to 50 who had recovered from COVID-19. The rearrangement links TRBV11-2 to TRBJ1-6, with no clear D. CDR3 sequence reads: CASSRVGSYNSPLHF. CDR3 nucleotides: TGTGCCAGCAGCCGGGTGGGCTCCTATAATTCACCCCTCCACTTT.